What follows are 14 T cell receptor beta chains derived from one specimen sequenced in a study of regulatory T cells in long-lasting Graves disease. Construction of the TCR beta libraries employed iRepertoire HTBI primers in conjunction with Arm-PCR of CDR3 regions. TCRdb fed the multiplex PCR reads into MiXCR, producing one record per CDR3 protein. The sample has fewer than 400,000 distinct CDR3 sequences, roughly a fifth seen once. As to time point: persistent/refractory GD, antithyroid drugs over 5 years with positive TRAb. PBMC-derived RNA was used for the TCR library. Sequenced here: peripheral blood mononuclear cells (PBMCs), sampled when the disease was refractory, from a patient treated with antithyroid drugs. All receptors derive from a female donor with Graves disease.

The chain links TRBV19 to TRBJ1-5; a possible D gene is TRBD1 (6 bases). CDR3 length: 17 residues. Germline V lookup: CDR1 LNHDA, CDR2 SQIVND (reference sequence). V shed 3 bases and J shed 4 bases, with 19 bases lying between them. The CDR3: CASSISPGTRINQPQHF. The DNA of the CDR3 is TGTGCCAGTAGTATCTCGCCCGGGACACGGATAAATCAGCCCCAGCATTTT.

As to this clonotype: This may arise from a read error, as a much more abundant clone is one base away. CDR3 amino acids: CASGYGQGVSPLHF. The CDR3 DNA reads TGTGCCAGCGGCTATGGACAGGGAGTTTCACCCCTCCACTTT. This sequence joins TRBV12-3 or TRBV12-4 and TRBJ1-6, with 8 bases lining up with TRBD1. The CDR3 has 14 amino acids. The V and J ends lost 8 bases and 9 bases, in that order; junction bases with no gene match: 9.

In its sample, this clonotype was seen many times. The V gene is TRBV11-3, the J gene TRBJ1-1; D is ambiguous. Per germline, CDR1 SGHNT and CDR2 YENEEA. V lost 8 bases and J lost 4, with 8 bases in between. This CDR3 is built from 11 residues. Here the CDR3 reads CASGVLTEAFF. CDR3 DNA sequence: TGTGCCAGCGGGGTCCTCACTGAAGCTTTCTTT.

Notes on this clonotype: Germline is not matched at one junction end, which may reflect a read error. The CDR3 protein is CASSAGAQGTQYF. The CDR3 nucleotides are TGTGCCTCTTCGGCGGGTGCCCAAGGGACCCAGTACTTC. The chain links TRBV10-3 to TRBJ2-5, with a tentative D call TRBD2 (5 bases). This CDR3 is built from 13 residues. Germline values: CDR1 ENHRY, CDR2 SYGVKD.

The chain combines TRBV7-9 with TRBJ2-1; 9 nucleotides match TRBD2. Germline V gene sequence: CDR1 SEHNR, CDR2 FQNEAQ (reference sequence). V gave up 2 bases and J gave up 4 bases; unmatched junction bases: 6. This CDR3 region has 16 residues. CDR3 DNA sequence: TGTGCCAGCAGCTTAAAGGCGCTAGCGGGATACAATGAGCAGTTCTTC. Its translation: CASSLKALAGYNEQFF.

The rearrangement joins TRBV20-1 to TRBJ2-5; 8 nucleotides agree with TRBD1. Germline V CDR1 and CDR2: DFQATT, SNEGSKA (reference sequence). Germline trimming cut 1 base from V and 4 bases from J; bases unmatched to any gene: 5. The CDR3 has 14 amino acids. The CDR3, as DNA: TGCAGTGCTAGAGGCACGGGGACAGGAGAGACCCAGTACTTC. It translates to CSARGTGTGETQYF.

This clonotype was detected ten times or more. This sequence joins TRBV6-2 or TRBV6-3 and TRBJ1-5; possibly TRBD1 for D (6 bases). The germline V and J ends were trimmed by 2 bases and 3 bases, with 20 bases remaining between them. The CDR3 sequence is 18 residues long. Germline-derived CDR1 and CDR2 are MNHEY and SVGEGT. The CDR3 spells CASSYELRLGQANQPQHF. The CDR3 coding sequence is TGTGCCAGCAGTTACGAGTTAAGGTTGGGACAAGCCAATCAGCCCCAGCATTTT.

The CDR3 spells CATSRDRPVYGYTF. The CDR3 DNA reads TGTGCCACCAGCAGAGATAGGCCAGTCTATGGCTACACCTTC. The rearrangement uses TRBV15 and TRBJ1-2, with D unclear. Trimming cost V 0 bases and J 4 bases, with 9 bases left between them. The germline gives CDR1 LNHNV, CDR2 YYDKDF (reference sequence). The CDR3 spans 14 residues.

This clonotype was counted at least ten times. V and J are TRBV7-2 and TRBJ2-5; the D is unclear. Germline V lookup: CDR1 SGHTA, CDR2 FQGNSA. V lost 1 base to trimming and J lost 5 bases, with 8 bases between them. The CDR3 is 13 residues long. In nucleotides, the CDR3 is TGTGCCAGCAGCTTAGTTAGGTTTGAGACCCAGTACTTC. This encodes CASSLVRFETQYF.

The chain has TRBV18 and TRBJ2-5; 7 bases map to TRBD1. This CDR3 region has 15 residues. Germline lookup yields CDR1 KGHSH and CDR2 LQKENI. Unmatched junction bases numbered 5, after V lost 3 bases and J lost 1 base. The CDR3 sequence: CASSPLSGGQETQYF. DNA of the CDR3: TGTGCCAGCTCACCCCTATCAGGGGGCCAAGAGACCCAGTACTTC.

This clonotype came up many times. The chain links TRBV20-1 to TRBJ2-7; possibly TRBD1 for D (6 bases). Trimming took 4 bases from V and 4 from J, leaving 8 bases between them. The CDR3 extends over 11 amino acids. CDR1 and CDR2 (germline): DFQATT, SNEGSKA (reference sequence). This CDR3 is CSAIRGYEQYF. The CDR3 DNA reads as TGCAGTGCTATTAGGGGGTACGAGCAGTACTTC.

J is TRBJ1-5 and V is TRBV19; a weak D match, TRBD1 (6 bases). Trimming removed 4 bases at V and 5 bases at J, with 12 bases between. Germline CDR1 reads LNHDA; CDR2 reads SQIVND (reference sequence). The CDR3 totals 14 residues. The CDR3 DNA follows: TGTGCCAGTAGTACCGGGGGGGCTGATCAGCCCCAGCATTTT. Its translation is CASSTGGADQPQHF.

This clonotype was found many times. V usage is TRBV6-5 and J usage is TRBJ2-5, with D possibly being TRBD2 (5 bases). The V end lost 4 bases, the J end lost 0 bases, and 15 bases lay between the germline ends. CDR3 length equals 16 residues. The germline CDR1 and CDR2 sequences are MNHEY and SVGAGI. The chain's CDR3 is CASSSVRRGNQETQYF. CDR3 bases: TGTGCCAGCAGTTCCGTGCGACGAGGGAACCAAGAGACCCAGTACTTC.

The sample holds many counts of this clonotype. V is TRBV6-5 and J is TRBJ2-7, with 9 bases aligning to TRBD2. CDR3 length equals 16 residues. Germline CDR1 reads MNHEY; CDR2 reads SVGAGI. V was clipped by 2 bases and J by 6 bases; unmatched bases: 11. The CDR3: CASSYQSGRIGSEQYF. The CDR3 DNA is TGTGCCAGCAGTTACCAGAGCGGGAGGATAGGGAGCGAGCAGTACTTC.